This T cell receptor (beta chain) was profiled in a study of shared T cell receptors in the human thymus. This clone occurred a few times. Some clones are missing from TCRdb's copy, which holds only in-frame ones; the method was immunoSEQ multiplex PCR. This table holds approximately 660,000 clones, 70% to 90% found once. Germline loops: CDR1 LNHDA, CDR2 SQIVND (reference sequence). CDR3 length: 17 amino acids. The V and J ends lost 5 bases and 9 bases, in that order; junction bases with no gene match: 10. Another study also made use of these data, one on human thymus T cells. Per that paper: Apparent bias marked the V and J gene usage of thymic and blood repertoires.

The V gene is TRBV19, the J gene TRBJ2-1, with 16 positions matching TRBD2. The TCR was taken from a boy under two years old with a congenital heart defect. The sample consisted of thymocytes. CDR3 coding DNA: TGTGCCAGTAGTGTGGGACTAGCGGGAGGGGTGAGGGGTGAGCAGTTCTTC. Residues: CASSVGLAGGVRGEQFF.